This record looks at one T cell receptor beta chain sequence and its context. Its target is not known. TCRdb's copy holds only in-frame clones and misses some; the assay was immunoSEQ multiplex PCR. The sample holds under 130,000 clones, about 85% seen once. This sample stems from a study of cytomegalovirus exposure and HLA in healthy donors. Study-level findings and limits: The authors listed approximately 160 TCR beta chains as cytomegalovirus-associated. Most TCR sequences were uncommon, yet certain public TCRs appeared in many donors. First-cohort TCR clusters were later found to tend to co-occur in the roughly 120 validation repertoires. Researchers reported that three CMV-associated chains were confirmed in vitro as CMV antigen-specific.

The sample consisted of PBMCs. This clonotype was sampled from a woman aged 18-29 years in good health and CMV-seropositive.

CDR3 nucleotide sequence: TGTGCCACCAGCCCTGAGACAGGGAAGGGCAATCAGCCCCAGCATTTT. Protein product: CATSPETGKGNQPQHF. The rearrangement uses TRBV15 and TRBJ1-5, with 7 nucleotides matching TRBD1. J gave up 2 bases and V 5 bases, and 9 bases lay outside the gene matches. The CDR3 has 16 amino acids. The germline V gene has CDR1 LNHNV and CDR2 YYDKDF (reference sequence).